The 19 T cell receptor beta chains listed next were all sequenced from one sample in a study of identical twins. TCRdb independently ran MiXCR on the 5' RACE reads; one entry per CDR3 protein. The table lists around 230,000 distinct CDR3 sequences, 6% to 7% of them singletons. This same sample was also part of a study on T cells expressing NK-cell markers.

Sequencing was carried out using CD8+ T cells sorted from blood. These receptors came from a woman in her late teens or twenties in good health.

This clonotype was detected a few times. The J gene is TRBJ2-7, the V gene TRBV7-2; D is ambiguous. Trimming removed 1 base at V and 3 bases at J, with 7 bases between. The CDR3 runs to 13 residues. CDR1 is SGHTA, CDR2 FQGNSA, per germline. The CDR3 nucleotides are TGTGCCAGCAGCTTAGACAGTTACTACGAGCAGTACTTC. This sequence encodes CASSLDSYYEQYF.

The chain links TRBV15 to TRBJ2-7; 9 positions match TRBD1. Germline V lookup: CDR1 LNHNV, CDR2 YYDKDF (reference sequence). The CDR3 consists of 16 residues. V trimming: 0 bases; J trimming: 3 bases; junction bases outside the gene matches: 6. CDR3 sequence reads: CATSRDHAGQGYEQYF. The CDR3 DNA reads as TGTGCCACCAGCAGAGATCACGCGGGACAGGGCTACGAGCAGTACTTC.

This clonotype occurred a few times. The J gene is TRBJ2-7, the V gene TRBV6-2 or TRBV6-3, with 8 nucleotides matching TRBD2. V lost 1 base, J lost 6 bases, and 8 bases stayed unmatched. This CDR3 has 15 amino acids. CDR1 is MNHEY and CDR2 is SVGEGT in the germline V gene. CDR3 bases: TGTGCCAGCAGTTACTTACTAGCGGCCTCTCTCGAGCAGTACTTC. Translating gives CASSYLLAASLEQYF.

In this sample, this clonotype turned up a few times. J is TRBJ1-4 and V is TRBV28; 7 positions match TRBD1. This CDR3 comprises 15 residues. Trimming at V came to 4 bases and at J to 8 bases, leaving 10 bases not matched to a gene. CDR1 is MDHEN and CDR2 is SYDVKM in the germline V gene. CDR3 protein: CASSSRRLDREKLFF. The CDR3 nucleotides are TGTGCCAGCAGTTCACGACGCTTGGACAGGGAAAAACTGTTTTTT.

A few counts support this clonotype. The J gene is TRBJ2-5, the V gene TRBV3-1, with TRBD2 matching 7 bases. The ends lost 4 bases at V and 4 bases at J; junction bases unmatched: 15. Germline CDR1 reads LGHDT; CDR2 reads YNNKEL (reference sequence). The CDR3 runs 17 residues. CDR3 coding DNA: TGTGCCAGCAGCCGGAGTAGGGCGGGAGCAGGGCGAGAGACCCAGTACTTC. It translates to CASSRSRAGAGRETQYF.

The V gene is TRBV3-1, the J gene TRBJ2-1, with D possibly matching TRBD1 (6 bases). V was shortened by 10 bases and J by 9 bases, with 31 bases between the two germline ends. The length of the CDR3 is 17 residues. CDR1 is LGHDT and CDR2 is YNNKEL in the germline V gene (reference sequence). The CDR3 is CATTQQVAWGPGSEQFF. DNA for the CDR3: TGTGCCACCACCCAGCAGGTCGCGTGGGGGCCTGGTAGTGAGCAGTTCTTC.

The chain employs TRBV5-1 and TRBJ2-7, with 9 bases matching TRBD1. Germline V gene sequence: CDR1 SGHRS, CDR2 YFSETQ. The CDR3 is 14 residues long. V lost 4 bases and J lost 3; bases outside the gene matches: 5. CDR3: CASSQYRGLYEQYF. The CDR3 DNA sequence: TGCGCCAGCAGCCAGTACAGGGGGCTCTACGAGCAGTACTTC.

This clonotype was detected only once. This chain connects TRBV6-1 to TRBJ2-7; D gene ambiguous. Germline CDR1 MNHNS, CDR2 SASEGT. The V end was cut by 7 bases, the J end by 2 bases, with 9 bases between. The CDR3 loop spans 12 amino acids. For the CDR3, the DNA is TGTGCCAGCATAGGGCAGACCTACGAGCAGTACTTC. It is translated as CASIGQTYEQYF.

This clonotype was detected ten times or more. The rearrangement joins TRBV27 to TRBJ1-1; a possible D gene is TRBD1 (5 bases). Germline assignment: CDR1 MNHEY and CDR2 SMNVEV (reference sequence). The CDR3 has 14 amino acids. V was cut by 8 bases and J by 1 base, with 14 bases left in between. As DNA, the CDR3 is TGTGCCAGCGCTCCTGGGGCAGGGAACACTGAAGCTTTCTTT. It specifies CASAPGAGNTEAFF.

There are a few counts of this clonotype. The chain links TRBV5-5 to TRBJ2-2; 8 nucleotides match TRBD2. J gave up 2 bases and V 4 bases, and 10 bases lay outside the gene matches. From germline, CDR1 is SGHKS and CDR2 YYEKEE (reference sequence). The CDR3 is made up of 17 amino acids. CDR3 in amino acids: CASSLERREENTGELFF. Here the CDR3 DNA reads TGTGCCAGCAGCCTCGAGCGGCGGGAGGAAAACACCGGGGAGCTGTTTTTT.

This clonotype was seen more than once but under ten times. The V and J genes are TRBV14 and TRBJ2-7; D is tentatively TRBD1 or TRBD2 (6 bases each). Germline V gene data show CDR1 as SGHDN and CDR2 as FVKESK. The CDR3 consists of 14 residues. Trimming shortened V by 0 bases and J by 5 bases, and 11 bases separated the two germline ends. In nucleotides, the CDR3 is TGTGCCAGCAGCCAAGAAGGGGGGAGTAACGAGCAGTACTTC. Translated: CASSQEGGSNEQYF.

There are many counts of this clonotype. The CDR3 bases are TGCAGTGCTAGAGAGATTGGGGAACAGCCCCAGCATTTT. This translates into CSAREIGEQPQHF. The chain uses TRBV20-1 and TRBJ1-5; D ambiguous. This CDR3 region has 13 residues. V lost 0 bases and J 7 bases, leaving 10 bases between the germline ends. Per germline, CDR1 DFQATT and CDR2 SNEGSKA (reference sequence).

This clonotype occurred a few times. The CDR3 sequence is CASSFSLGGGQPQHF. The CDR3 DNA sequence: TGTGCCAGCAGCTTCTCATTGGGGGGTGGTCAGCCCCAGCATTTT. The chain employs TRBV7-2 and TRBJ1-5; possibly TRBD1 for D (5 bases). Germline V gives CDR1 SGHTA, CDR2 FQGNSA. The CDR3 contains 15 residues. V lost 3 bases and J lost 6, with 15 bases in between. The full variable domain, in which reference TRBV7-2 and TRBJ1-5 provide the parts outside the CDR3, is GAGVSQSPSNKVTEKGKDVELRCDPISGHTALYWYRQSLGQGLEFLIYFQGNSAPDKSGLPSDRFSAERTGGSVSTLTIQRTQQEDSAVYLCASSFSLGGGQPQHFGDGTRLSIL.

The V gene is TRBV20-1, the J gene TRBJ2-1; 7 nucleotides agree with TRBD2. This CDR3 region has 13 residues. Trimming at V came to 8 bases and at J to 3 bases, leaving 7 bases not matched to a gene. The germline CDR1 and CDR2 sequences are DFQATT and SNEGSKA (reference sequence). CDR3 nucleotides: TGCAGTTCGCCAGCGGGAAACTACAATGAGCAGTTCTTC. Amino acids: CSSPAGNYNEQFF.

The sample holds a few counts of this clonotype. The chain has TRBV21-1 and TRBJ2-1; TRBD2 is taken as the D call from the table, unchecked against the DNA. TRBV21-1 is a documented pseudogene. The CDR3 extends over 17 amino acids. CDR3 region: CASSNPSDGAGDNEQFF. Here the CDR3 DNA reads TGTGCCAGCAGCAATCCTAGCGACGGAGCGGGAGACAATGAGCAGTTCTTC.

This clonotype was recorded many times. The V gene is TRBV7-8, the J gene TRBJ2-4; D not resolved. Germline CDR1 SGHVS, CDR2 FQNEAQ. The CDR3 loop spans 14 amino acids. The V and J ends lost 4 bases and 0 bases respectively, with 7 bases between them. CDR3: CASSSPGAKNIQYF. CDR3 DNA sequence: TGTGCCAGCAGCTCACCCGGAGCCAAAAACATTCAGTACTTC.

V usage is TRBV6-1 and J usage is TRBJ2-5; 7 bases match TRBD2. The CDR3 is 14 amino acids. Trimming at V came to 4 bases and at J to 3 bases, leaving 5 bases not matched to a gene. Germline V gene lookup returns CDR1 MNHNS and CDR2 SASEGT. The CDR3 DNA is TGTGCCAGCAGTGCCTGGGGGGGGGAAGAGACCCAGTACTTC. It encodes CASSAWGGEETQYF.

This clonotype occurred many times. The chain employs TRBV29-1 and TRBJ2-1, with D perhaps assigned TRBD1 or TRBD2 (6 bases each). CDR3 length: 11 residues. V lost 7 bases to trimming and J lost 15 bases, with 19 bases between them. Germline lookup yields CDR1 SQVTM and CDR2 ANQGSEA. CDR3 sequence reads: CSGRVGRGGFF. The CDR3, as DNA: TGCAGCGGGAGGGTAGGCAGGGGCGGGTTCTTC.

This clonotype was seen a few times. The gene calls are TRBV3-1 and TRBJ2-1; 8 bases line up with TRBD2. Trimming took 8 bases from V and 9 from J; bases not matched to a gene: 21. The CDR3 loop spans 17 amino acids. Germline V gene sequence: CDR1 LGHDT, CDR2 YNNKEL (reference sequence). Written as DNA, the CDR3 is TGTGCCAGCTGCAAAGAGGTACCGGGGGGGCCTGGTAGTGAGCAGTTCTTC. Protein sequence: CASCKEVPGGPGSEQFF.